This TCR beta chain was sequenced in a study of regulatory T cells in long-lasting Graves disease. Points from the study as a whole: Persistent disease showed a preference for TRBV28, TRBJ1-2 and TRBJ2-5.

Looked up from germline, CDR1 is MNHNS and CDR2 is SASEGT. Trimming took 8 bases from V and 2 from J; bases not matched to a gene: 9. The CDR3 has 15 amino acids. Construction of TCR beta libraries relied on iRepertoire HTBI primers and on Arm-PCR targeting CDR3 regions. Original analysis: Segment identification across samples yielded 62 TRBV and some 13 TRBJ segments. TCRdb passed the multiplex PCR reads through MiXCR, listing each CDR3 protein once. TCRdb's processing, not the authors', yielded these V and J calls. The sample yields roughly 500,000 distinct CDR3 sequences, under 25% seen once. This clonotype was seen many times. The antigen is unknown. Time point meaning: persistent/refractory GD, antithyroid drugs over 5 years with positive TRAb. The TCR library was made from RNA extracted from PBMCs. Graves' disease diagnosis relied on American Thyroid Association guidelines.

Sequencing used peripheral blood mononuclear cells (PBMCs), obtained when the disease was refractory, from a patient treated with antithyroid drugs. The chain couples TRBV6-1 to TRBJ2-5; TRBD1 matches at 9 bases. This receptor was identified in a female donor with Graves disease. This CDR3 is CASRIPGQGQETQYF. The CDR3 nucleotides are TGTGCCAGCCGAATTCCGGGACAGGGACAAGAGACCCAGTACTTC.